These 3 T cell receptor beta chains were sequenced from one sample in a study of identical twins. MiXCR, run by TCRdb on the 5' RACE reads, gives a single entry per CDR3 protein. In the table there are 570,000 or so distinct CDR3 sequences, over 8.5% of which are singletons. The same data also contributed to another study, on yellow fever vaccine responses in identical twins.

The sample was PBMCs. The receptors here all came from a young woman in good health.

This clonotype was seen more than once but under ten times. The chain joins TRBV20-1 to TRBJ2-1; 9 nucleotides agree with TRBD1. The CDR3 length is 16 residues. Germline V gives CDR1 DFQATT, CDR2 SNEGSKA (reference sequence). The junction had 11 bases not matched to a gene; V was cut back by 6 bases and J by 2 bases. CDR3 in amino acids: CSARPGQGPAYNEQFF. In DNA, the CDR3 is TGCAGTGCGAGGCCGGGACAGGGCCCGGCCTACAATGAGCAGTTCTTC.

This clonotype was counted at least ten times. V gene TRBV20-1 combines with J gene TRBJ2-1; tentative D call: TRBD1 (6 bases). There are 16 residues in the CDR3. Germline V gene data show CDR1 as DFQATT and CDR2 as SNEGSKA (reference sequence). Between the trimmed V and J ends, which lost 3 bases and 0 bases, there was a span of 15 bases. This CDR3 is CSASPRTAVSYNEQFF. The CDR3 nucleotides read TGCAGTGCTAGTCCCCGGACAGCCGTCTCCTACAATGAGCAGTTCTTC.

This clonotype was found a few times. The chain uses TRBV7-3 and TRBJ2-5; TRBD2 matches at 12 bases. V was clipped by 2 bases and J by 2 bases; unmatched bases: 3. The CDR3 sequence is 16 residues long. CDR1 and CDR2 (germline): SGHTA, FQGTGA. CDR3 nucleotides: TGTGCCAGCAGCTTATCTAGCGGGGGGGGTCAAGAGACCCAGTACTTC. Translated, it gives CASSLSSGGGQETQYF.